This is a list of T cell receptor beta chains from one sample in a study of blood T cell repertoires in COVID-19. The method was immunoSEQ multiplex PCR; TCRdb's version includes in-frame clones alone and lacks a portion of them. The sample shows fewer than 250,000 clones, approximately 84% of them seen only once. The sample consisted of peripheral blood. Every receptor here comes from a man over 45 with acute or convalescent COVID-19. Both conserved end residues are part of each CDR3. Each record gives: V gene, CDR3 protein.

TRBV9 CASSVEGTGSFYEQYF
TRBV2 CASSERQERTPLHF
TRBV19 CASKEQMFNYGYTF
TRBV4-1 CASSQDGGRNPYGYTF
TRBV27 CASSLGGQSRAEAFF
TRBV5-6 CASSLLFLAGKSSYNEQFF
TRBV2 CASIDQFEAFF
TRBV6-1 CASSEALGPDGYTF
TRBV30 CAWSVQTGWNQPQHF
TRBV5-4 CASSSPGLADNEQFF
TRBV6-5 CASGPRVMNTEAFF
TRBV12-3/TRBV12-4 CASSFQNTEAFF
TRBV2 CASSEEASGNQFF
TRBV28 CASSPPAGRYGYTF
TRBV10-2 CASSGQAEETQYF
TRBV28 CASRGSNQPQHF
TRBV9 CASSAFGANYGYTF
TRBV19 CASGVSNSPLHF
TRBV3-1/TRBV3-2 CASSQDKGRGTEAFF
TRBV2 CASSVGGAYGSPLHF
TRBV25-1 CASSGQSGTGVGELFF
TRBV7-9 CASSQGLAGDYEQYF
TRBV10-3 CAIRGTSGSPHEQFF